Listed below are T cell receptor beta chains from one sample, sequenced in a study of PD-L1 blockade in urothelial cancer. Sequencing was performed with immunoSEQ multiplex PCR; in TCRdb, only in-frame clones are kept and a portion is missing. The profile shows more than 35,000 clones, roughly 90% of them singletons. Sequences were derived from PBMCs, sampled around atezolizumab (anti-PD-L1) treatment. All receptors come from an older woman with urothelial cancer. Each CDR3 is given with its conserved first and last residue.

TRBJ1-1,TRBV28,CASSSIMDRGLTEAFF
TRBJ2-7,TRBV6-1,CASRDYSFGQYF
TRBJ1-2,TRBV5-5,CASSEQGALANYGYTF
TRBJ1-1,TRBV10-3,CAISGTENTEAFF
TRBJ2-3,TRBV7-6,CASSPRQQVDTQYF
TRBJ1-5,TRBV12-5,CASGLGTGILPQHF
TRBJ1-1,TRBV29-1,CSVSGMNTEAFF
TRBJ1-5,TRBV27,CASSPDRGGQPQHF
TRBJ1-2,TRBV19,CASSIGTGPVYGYTF
TRBJ1-3,TRBV4-1,CASSQDSRVEAAGNTIYF
TRBJ1-2,TRBV19,CASSINPAGVNGYTF
TRBJ2-5,TRBV18,CASSLRTGGPETQYF
TRBJ1-1,TRBV7-9,CASTEPDRATEAFF
TRBJ1-1,TRBV6-1,CASSEGGKNTEAFF
TRBJ2-7,TRBV27,CASRLGQGSSYEQYF
TRBJ1-2,TRBV29-1,CSVENSYGYTF
TRBJ2-3,TRBV18,CASSPGLRTDTQYF
TRBJ1-1,TRBV7-6,CASSARTAMNTEAFF
TRBJ1-3,TRBV28,CASRFNPQGGAIGNTIYF
TRBJ2-5,TRBV5-6,CASSLGTGTGGKTQYF
TRBJ2-7,TRBV2,CASEQGTRSYEQYF
TRBJ1-1,TRBV18,CASSSTGVGTEAFF
TRBJ2-2,TRBV5-1,CASSEQGIDNTGELFF
TRBJ2-5,TRBV5-4,CASSRRDRGTGETQYF
TRBJ1-1,TRBV5-1,CASSSGDRVHTEAFF
TRBJ2-3,TRBV11-2,CASSSKASGSVDTQYF
TRBJ2-1,TRBV27,CASSSWTSGTQAYEQFF
TRBJ1-5,TRBV9,CASSVAGNVNQPQHF
TRBJ2-1,TRBV7-9,CASSLTPTRDRLAEGIF
TRBJ2-7,TRBV10-1,CASSWTGGLWAAYEQYF
TRBJ2-1,TRBV2,CASSATSGTNYNEQFF
TRBJ1-1,TRBV18,CASSPISDRPTLGTEAFF
TRBJ2-1,TRBV2,CASRKGLAGGSSSYNEQFF
TRBJ2-7,TRBV6-1,CASRKLAGEQYF
TRBJ1-5,TRBV18,CASSPGQGVRQPQHF
TRBJ1-1,TRBV30,CAWSPGHLEAFF